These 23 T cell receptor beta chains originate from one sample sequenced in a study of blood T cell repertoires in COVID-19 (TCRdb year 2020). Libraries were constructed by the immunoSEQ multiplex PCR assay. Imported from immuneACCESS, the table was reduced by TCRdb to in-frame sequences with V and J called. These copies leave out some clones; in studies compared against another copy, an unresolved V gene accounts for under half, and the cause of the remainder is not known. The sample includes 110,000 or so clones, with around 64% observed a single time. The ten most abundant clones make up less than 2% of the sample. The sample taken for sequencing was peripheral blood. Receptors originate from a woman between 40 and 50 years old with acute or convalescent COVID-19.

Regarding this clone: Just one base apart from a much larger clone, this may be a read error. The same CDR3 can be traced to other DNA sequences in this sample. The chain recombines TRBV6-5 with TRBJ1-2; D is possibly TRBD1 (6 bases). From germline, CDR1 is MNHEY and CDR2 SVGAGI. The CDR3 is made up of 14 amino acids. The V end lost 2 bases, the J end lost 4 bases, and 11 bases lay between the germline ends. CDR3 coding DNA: TGTGCCAGCAGTTACGGAGGACAGCCCTATGGCTACACCTTC. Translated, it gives CASSYGGQPYGYTF.

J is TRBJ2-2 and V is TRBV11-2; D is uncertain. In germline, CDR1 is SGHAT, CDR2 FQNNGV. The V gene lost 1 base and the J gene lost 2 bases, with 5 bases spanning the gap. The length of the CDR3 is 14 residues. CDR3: CASSLALNTGELFF. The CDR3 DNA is TGTGCCAGCAGCTTAGCTCTCAACACCGGGGAGCTGTTTTTT.

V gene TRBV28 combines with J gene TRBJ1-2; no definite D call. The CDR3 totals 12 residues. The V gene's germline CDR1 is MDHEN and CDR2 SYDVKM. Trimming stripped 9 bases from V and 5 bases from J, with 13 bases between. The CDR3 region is CASFYIRYGYTF. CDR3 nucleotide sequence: TGTGCCAGTTTTTATATCCGGTATGGCTACACCTTC.

As DNA, the CDR3 is TGTGCCAGCAGACTCGGACAGGCCGGCGGCTACACCTTC. Amino acids: CASRLGQAGGYTF. The chain employs TRBV3-1 (or the pseudogene TRBV3-2) and TRBJ1-2; TRBD1 agrees at 7 bases. Per the germline V gene, CDR1 is LGHDT and CDR2 is YNNKEL (reference sequence). The trim removed 6 bases at V and 8 bases at J, leaving 9 bases unmatched. This CDR3 has 13 residues.

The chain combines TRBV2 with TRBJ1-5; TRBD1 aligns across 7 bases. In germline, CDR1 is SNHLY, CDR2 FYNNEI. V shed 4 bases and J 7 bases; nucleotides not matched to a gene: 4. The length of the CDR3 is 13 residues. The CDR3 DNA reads TGTGCCAGCAGTGGGGCAGGGGGACAGCCCCAGCATTTT. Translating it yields CASSGAGGQPQHF. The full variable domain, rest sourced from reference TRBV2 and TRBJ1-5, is EPEVTQTPSHQVTQMGQEVILRCVPISNHLYFYWYRQILGQKVEFLVSFYNNEISEKSEIFDDQFSVERPDGSNFTLKIRSTKLEDSAMYFCASSGAGGQPQHFGDGTRLSIL.

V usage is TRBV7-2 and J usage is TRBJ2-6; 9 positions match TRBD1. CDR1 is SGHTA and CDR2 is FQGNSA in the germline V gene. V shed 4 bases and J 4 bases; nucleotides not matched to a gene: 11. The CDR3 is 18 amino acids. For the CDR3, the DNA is TGTGCCAGCAGCTCCGCCGGGACAGGGATGTTGGGGGCCAACGTCCTGACTTTC. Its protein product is CASSSAGTGMLGANVLTF.

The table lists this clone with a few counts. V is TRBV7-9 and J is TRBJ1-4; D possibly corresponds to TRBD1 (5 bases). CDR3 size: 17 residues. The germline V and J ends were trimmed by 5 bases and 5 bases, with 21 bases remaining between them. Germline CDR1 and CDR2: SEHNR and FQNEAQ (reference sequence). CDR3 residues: CASSHSPLRGRNEKLFF. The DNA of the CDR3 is TGTGCCAGCAGCCATAGTCCGTTGCGGGGGAGAAATGAAAAACTGTTTTTT.

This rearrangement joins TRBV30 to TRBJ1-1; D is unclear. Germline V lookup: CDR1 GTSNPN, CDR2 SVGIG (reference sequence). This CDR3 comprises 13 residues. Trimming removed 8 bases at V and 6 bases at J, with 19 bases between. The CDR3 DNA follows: TGTGCCGTGGATGTGGGCATTGGGCCTGAAGCTTTCTTT. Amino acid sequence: CAVDVGIGPEAFF.

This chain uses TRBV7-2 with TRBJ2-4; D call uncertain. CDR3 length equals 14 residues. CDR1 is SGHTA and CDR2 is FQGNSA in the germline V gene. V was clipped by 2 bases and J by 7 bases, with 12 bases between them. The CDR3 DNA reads TGTGCCAGCAGCTTATCGGTCCAAACGAACATTCAGTACTTC. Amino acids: CASSLSVQTNIQYF.

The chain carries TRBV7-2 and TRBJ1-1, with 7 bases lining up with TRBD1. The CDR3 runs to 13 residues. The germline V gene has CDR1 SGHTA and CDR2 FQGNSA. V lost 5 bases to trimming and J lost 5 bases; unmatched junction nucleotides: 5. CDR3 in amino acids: CASSQGQLTEAFF. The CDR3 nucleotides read TGTGCCAGCAGCCAGGGACAGTTAACTGAAGCTTTCTTT.

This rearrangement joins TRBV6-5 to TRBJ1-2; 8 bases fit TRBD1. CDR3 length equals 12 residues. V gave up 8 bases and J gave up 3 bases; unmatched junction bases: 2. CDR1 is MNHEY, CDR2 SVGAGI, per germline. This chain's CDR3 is CASRDRHYGYTF. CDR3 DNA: TGTGCCAGCCGGGACAGGCACTATGGCTACACCTTC.

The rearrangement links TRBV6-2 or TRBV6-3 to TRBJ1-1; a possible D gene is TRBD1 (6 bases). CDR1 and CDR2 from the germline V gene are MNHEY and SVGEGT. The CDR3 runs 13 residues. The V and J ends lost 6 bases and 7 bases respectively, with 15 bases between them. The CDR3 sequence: CASSSRGRGEAFF. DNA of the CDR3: TGTGCCAGCAGCTCCAGGGGCCGGGGTGAAGCTTTCTTT.

CDR3 amino acids: CAGKRAANGNGYTF. For the CDR3, the DNA is TGTGCCGGGAAGAGGGCAGCCAACGGAAATGGCTACACCTTC. The chain couples TRBV30 to TRBJ1-2, with unresolved D. From germline, CDR1 is GTSNPN and CDR2 SVGIG (reference sequence). The length of the CDR3 is 14 residues. Trimming stripped 8 bases from V and 6 bases from J, with 22 bases between. Supplemented by reference TRBV30 and TRBJ1-2, the full variable domain reads SQTIHQWPATLVQPVGSPLSLECTVEGTSNPNLYWYRQAAGRGLQLLFYSVGIGQISSEVPQNLSASRPQDRQFILSSKKLLLSDSGFYLCAGKRAANGNGYTFGSGTRLTVV.

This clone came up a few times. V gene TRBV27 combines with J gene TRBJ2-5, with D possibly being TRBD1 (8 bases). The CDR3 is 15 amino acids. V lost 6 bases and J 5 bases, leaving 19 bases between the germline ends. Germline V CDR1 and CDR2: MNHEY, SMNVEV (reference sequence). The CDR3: CASRPQGARGETQYF. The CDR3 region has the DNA TGTGCCAGCAGGCCTCAGGGGGCGCGGGGGGAGACCCAGTACTTC.

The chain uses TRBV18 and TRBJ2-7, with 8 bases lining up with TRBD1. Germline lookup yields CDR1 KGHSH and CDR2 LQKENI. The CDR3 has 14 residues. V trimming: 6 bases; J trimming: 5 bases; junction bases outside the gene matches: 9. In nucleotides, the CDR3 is TGTGCCAGCTCTAGGACAGGGCTGGAAGACGAGCAGTACTTC. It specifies CASSRTGLEDEQYF.

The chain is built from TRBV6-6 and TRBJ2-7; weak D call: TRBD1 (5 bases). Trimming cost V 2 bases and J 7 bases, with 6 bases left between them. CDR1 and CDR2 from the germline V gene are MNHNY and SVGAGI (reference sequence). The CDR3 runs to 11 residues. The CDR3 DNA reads TGTGCCAGCAGTTACCGACAGGAGCAGTACTTC. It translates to CASSYRQEQYF.

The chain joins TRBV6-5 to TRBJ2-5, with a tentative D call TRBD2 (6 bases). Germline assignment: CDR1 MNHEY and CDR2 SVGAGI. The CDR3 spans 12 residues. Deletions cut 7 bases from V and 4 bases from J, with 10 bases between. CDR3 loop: CASTGGRETQYF. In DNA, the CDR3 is TGTGCCAGCACTGGAGGGAGAGAGACCCAGTACTTC.

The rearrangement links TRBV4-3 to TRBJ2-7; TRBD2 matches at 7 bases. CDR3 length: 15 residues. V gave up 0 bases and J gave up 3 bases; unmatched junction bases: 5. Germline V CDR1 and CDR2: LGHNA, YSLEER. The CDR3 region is CASSQDIGEGYEQYF. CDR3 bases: TGCGCCAGCAGCCAAGATATCGGGGAGGGCTACGAGCAGTACTTC.

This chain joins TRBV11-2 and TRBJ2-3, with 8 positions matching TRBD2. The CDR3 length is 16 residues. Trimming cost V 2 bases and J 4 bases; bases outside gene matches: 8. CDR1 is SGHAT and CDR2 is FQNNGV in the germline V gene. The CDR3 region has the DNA TGTGCCAGCAGCTTAAGTCCCGGGGGGGACGCAGATACGCAGTATTTT. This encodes CASSLSPGGDADTQYF.

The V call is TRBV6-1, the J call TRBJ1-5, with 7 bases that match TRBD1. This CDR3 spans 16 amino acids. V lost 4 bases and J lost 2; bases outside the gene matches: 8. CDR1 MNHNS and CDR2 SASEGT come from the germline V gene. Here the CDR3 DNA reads TGTGCCAGCAGTGTGGACAGGTCCCGGGGCAATCAGCCCCAGCATTTT. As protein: CASSVDRSRGNQPQHF.

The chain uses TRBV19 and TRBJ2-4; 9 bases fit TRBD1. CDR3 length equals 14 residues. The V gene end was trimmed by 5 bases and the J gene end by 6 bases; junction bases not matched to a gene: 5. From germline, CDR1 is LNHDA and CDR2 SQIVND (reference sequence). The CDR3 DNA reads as TGTGCCAGTAGTGCGGGACAGGGAATAAACATTCAGTACTTC. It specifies CASSAGQGINIQYF.

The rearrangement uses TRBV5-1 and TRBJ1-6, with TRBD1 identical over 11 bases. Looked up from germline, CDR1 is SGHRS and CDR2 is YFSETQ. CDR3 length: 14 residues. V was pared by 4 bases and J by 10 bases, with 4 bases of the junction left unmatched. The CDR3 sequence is CASSPGTGGSPLHF. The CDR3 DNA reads TGCGCCAGCAGCCCCGGGACAGGGGGATCACCCCTCCACTTT.

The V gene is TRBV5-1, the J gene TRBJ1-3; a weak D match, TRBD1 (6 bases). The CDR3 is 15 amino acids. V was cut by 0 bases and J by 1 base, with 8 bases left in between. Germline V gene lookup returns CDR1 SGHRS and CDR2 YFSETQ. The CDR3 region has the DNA TGCGCCAGCAGCTTGGAGGGGGATTCTGGAAACACCATATATTTT. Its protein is CASSLEGDSGNTIYF.